This TCR beta chain emerged from a study of shared clonotypes between healthy human individuals (dated by TCRdb to the early 2020s). Regarding the study in general: The cohort included three men and a couple of women between 18 and 49 years of age. Per donor, three plates each were used for CD4 naive and CD4 memory, two for CD8 naive, and one for CD8 memory. To estimate repertoire size and how much clonotypes are shared between individuals, the study performed deep sequencing of blood TCR repertoires from about five healthy adults. Different laboratories and diverse techniques were used to prepare libraries and sequence TCR repertoires, to increase sequencing depth and limit assay-specific biases. Between about 0.85 and 9.5 billion PBMCs per donor were obtained by leukapheresis.

In regard to this clone: The clone's antigen remains unknown. Within one base of it there is no much larger clone, and no base qualities were kept.

Using the deep immunoSEQ assay, multiplex PCR amplified TCR CDR3 regions from genomic DNA. For each cell subset, the extracted genomic DNA was distributed evenly across all wells of several immunoSEQ 96-well plates, and each plate served as one replicate. Each replicate PCR for sorted subsets received about 180 ng genomic DNA, equal to 30,000 or so T cell genomes. The purified libraries were quantified using a Qubit 3.0 fluorometer, sized with a Bioanalyzer 2100, and then quantified again using the KAPA Library Quantification kit. A separate single-read 150-cycle Illumina NextSeq 550 flow cell was used to sequence each immunoSEQ 96-well plate. From the authors' description of their analysis: Because the immunoSEQ output held only junctional sequences and lacked quality scores, the filtering could not match the filtering applied to full-length reads. Sequences were annotated with PyIR, a Python wrapper for IgBLAST v1.9, using IMGT germline references to assign V/J genes and CDR3. Any read was removed if the V/J assignment was weak (E-value above 1e-6), the CDR3 was missing, or the read contained stop codons, out-of-frame junctions, or ambiguous translated residues. V3J clonotypes were defined as sequences sharing the same inferred V gene, J gene, and CDR3 amino acid sequence. The percentage overlap between two repertoires was calculated by dividing the number of shared unique clonotypes by the size of the smaller repertoire. Repertoire richness was assessed with RTK rarefaction, the Chao1 estimator, and Recon v2.1 estimates of unobserved clonotypes. Generation probabilities were computed with OLGA for all TCRbeta clonotypes obtained by the gDNA method from several donors. This immuneACCESS table, as held by TCRdb, lists in-frame sequences with V and J called but not all clones. Of the missing ones, under half trace to an unresolved V gene in checked studies; the others have no known cause. V and J calls and clone size come straight from that table; D and trimming were deduced from the DNA. A total of 1.5 million to 2.5 million clones appear in this sample, around 96% of them only once. The ten biggest clones cover roughly 1% of the sample.

For the CD8 naive samples, CD45RO-negative cells were positively selected for CCR7, yielding a CD45RA+CCR7+ population from which TemRA cells were excluded. Donors were healthy HIV-negative adults with no recently reported acute infections or vaccinations. Every donor was a Caucasian adult living in Nashville, Tennessee, USA. Blood was obtained by leukapheresis, after which PBMCs were separated by Ficoll-Histopaque density gradient centrifugation and cryopreserved in liquid nitrogen vapor phase. Purity and quantity of every magnetically sorted T cell population were checked by analytical flow cytometry. Genomic DNA was isolated from each sorted fraction and quantified by UV absorbance on a Nanodrop 2000c. Overall results and qualifications from the work: Sampling was limited to blood, and TCR repertoires in tissue likely differ from TCR repertoires in blood. Higher generation probabilities were observed for clonotypes shared by all four sorted-subset donors than for non-shared clonotypes. Rarefaction of sorted-subset datasets indicated incomplete sequencing despite the large sequencing depth. Naive subsets generally had larger estimated clonotype richness than memory subsets. Pairwise subsampling led to the expectation that sequencing depth would affect the degree of clonotype sharing among donors. Across a few donors, around 5% of naive CD4, more than 3% of naive CD8, roughly 2.2% of memory CD4, and approximately 0.4% of memory CD8 clonotypes were shared. Because the study included a small number of donors, the genetic and exposure-history diversity represented was limited.

This TCR came from a man aged 18-30 years in good health. Sequencing was carried out using naive CD8+ T cells sorted from blood. Per the publication, the cell subset or site label means: CD45RA+CCR7+.

The CDR3 in this case is CASSYWTGGYNEQFF. The sequence in DNA is TGTGCCAGCAGCTACTGGACAGGGGGCTACAATGAGCAGTTCTTC. The sequence is built from TRBV7-2 and TRBJ2-1; 10 middle bases align to TRBD1. V trim: 4 bases; J trim: 3 bases; unmatched bases: 3. Via the germline V gene, CDR1 is SGHTA and CDR2 FQGNSA. The CDR3 numbers 15 residues from cysteine through phenylalanine. CDR3 DNA only is kept here, 45 bases in frame from base 1.